This T cell receptor beta chain is from a study of control samples from healthy donors and cancer patients (dated by TCRdb to 2019 to 2021). Library construction relied on the immunoSEQ multiplex PCR assay. In TCRdb, the immuneACCESS table is reduced to in-frame sequences with V and J assigned. These tables do not hold every clone; where another copy was compared, an unresolved V gene accounts for under half, and the others remain unexplained. The sample contains 120,000 or so clones, more than 75% of them found a single time. The ten largest clones add up to approximately 2.9% of the sample. Reading the germline V gene gives CDR1 KGHSH and CDR2 LQKENI. The CDR3 contains 16 residues, cysteine and phenylalanine counted. Just CDR3 DNA is preserved here, 48 bases in frame from base 1. At the junction V is shortened by 4 bases and J by 0 bases, with 15 bases in between. About this clone itself: Its antigen is still unknown. Per-base qualities were not stored, and no clone one base away is much larger.

The sample taken for sequencing was blood. The source of this sequence is a man in his sixties in good health. The sequence is built from TRBV18 and TRBJ1-1, and possibly TRBD1, on 6 matching bases. The CDR3 here reads CASSQLEDSLNTEAFF. The DNA reads TGTGCCAGCTCACAGCTCGAGGACAGTCTGAACACTGAAGCTTTCTTT.